The clone carrying this T cell receptor (beta chain) is a singleton in its sample. In the original analysis: Estimation of nucleated cell counts was performed using reference gene primer amplification. TCRdb keeps only in-frame clones here, not all; method: immunoSEQ multiplex PCR. The DNA was the basis for D and trimming; V, J and clone size are from that table. The sample lists over 250,000 clones, more than 75% seen once, with 2% to 3% in the top ten. The V end lost 8 bases, the J end lost 4 bases, and 12 bases lay between the germline ends. This CDR3 region has 14 residues. Germline CDR1 reads MNHEY; CDR2 reads SMNVEV (reference sequence). This sample is drawn from a study of blood T cell repertoires in COVID-19. The overall study: COVID-19 samples collected from the United States, Italy and Spain covered acute and convalescent phases.

The participants were between about 18 and 90 years old and came from about two dozen US areas. Recovered participants had two consecutive negative NP/OP PCR tests, healthcare professional clearance, or symptom resolution. The chain carries TRBV27 and TRBJ2-6; D not certain. The sequence came from a man in his 60s who had recovered from COVID-19. Sequencing was performed on PBMCs or T cells enriched from blood (not recorded which). CDR3 sequence: CASLAVPGANVLTF. In DNA form, the CDR3 reads TGTGCCAGCCTGGCGGTGCCCGGGGCCAACGTCCTGACTTTC.